This T cell receptor beta chain was sequenced for a study of cytomegalovirus exposure and HLA in healthy donors. PCR was performed using 60 Vbeta and 13 Jbeta primers. Method: immunoSEQ multiplex PCR; TCRdb's copy keeps in-frame clones and lacks some. This table lists under 95,000 clones. CDR1 is DFQATT and CDR2 is SNEGSKA in the germline V gene (reference sequence). This CDR3 is built from 11 residues. V was trimmed by 1 base and J by 3 bases, leaving 4 bases between them. The sequencing sample was made of PBMCs. The TCR sequence derives from a man between 18 and 29 years old in good health and CMV-seropositive. The gene calls are TRBV20-1 and TRBJ2-7; D remains unclear. CDR3 sequence (DNA): TGCAGTGCTAGAGCAGACTACGAGCAGTACTTC. This codes for CSARADYEQYF.